The 15 T cell receptor beta chains in this list originate from one sample, sequenced in a study of Ad26.COV2.S vaccination and SARS-CoV-2 variants. The treatment here: some 20 received Ad26.COV2.S at low or high dose, single or two shots; roughly 5 received placebo; per-sample allocation not given. Day 63 after the first vaccine or placebo injection was the time point for sampling. Profiling relied on immunoSEQ multiplex PCR, and the TCRdb table lists in-frame clones only, not all of them. The table lists some 290,000 clones, just over 85% of them singletons, with approximately 2% in the top ten. The source was peripheral blood, collected in a trial of Ad26.COV2.S vaccine versus placebo. These receptors all stem from a person aged 18-65 years who received the Ad26.COV2.S COVID-19 vaccine or a placebo.

The gene calls are TRBV6-5 and TRBJ1-5; D possibly corresponds to TRBD1 (6 bases). V shed 8 bases and J shed 7 bases, with 15 bases lying between them. The CDR3 is 13 residues long. Germline values: CDR1 MNHEY, CDR2 SVGAGI. The CDR3 sequence: CASGIRGNQPQHF. CDR3 DNA: TGTGCCAGCGGTATCAGGGGAAACCAGCCCCAGCATTTT.

This chain connects TRBV6-5 to TRBJ2-2; weak D call: TRBD2 (6 bases). Germline assignment: CDR1 MNHEY and CDR2 SVGAGI. This CDR3 has 16 residues. The germline V and J ends were trimmed by 3 bases and 3 bases, with 14 bases remaining between them. The CDR3 sequence is CASSYEAGGYTGELFF. In DNA, the CDR3 is TGTGCCAGCAGTTATGAGGCAGGAGGGTACACCGGGGAGCTGTTTTTT.

The V call is TRBV5-4, the J call TRBJ1-2; no clear D gene. The CDR3 sequence is 14 residues long. Germline CDR1 and CDR2: SGHNT and YYREEE (reference sequence). Trimming took off 4 bases at V and 5 bases at J, with 15 bases between the two ends. The CDR3 DNA is TGTGCCAGCAGCCGCCCTCAGGAACTTTATGGCTACACCTTC. Translation: CASSRPQELYGYTF.

The chain uses TRBV6-6 and TRBJ1-2, with D possibly TRBD1 on 6 matching bases. V gave up 7 bases and J gave up 0 bases, with 9 bases separating them. CDR3 length equals 13 residues. CDR1 MNHNY and CDR2 SVGAGI come from the germline V gene (reference sequence). Written as DNA, the CDR3 is TGTGCCAGCACCGGGGGGCCTAACTATGGCTACACCTTC. This translates into CASTGGPNYGYTF.

V gene TRBV10-3 combines with J gene TRBJ1-3; no reliable D call. The CDR3 has 14 residues. CDR1 is ENHRY and CDR2 is SYGVKD in the germline V gene. The V and J ends lost 3 bases and 1 base respectively, with 7 bases between them. CDR3 coding DNA: TGTGCCATCAGTGATGGAAGATCTGGAAACACCATATATTTT. Translation gives CAISDGRSGNTIYF.

This clone was seen a handful of times. This chain connects TRBV7-2 to TRBJ1-1; D is possibly TRBD1 (5 bases). This CDR3 spans 15 amino acids. Germline V lookup: CDR1 SGHTA, CDR2 FQGNSA. V dropped 5 bases and J dropped 1 base, with 14 bases sitting between them. The CDR3 nucleotides read TGTGCCAGCAGCCCTCCGGACGGGGGGAACACTGAAGCTTTCTTT. It encodes CASSPPDGGNTEAFF. Based on the CDR3 plus reference TRBV7-2 and TRBJ1-1, the full variable domain is GAGVSQSPSNKVTEKGKDVELRCDPISGHTALYWYRQSLGQGLEFLIYFQGNSAPDKSGLPSDRFSAERTGGSVSTLTIQRTQQEDSAVYLCASSPPDGGNTEAFFGQGTRLTVV.

This clone was picked up one time. The genes are TRBV6-5 and TRBJ1-2, with 9 positions matching TRBD1. The CDR3 covers 12 residues. Germline V lookup: CDR1 MNHEY, CDR2 SVGAGI. V lost 8 bases and J lost 4; bases outside the gene matches: 2. The CDR3 here is CASRDRVYGYTF. Written as DNA, the CDR3 is TGTGCCAGCCGGGACAGGGTCTATGGCTACACCTTC.

The genes are TRBV9 and TRBJ2-2; no clear D gene. CDR1 and CDR2 from the germline V gene are SGDLS and YYNGEE. CDR3 size: 15 residues. V gave up 3 bases and J gave up 0 bases, with 9 bases separating them. DNA of the CDR3: TGTGCCAGCAGCGAAAGATCTACGAACACCGGGGAGCTGTTTTTT. It specifies CASSERSTNTGELFF.

The chain combines TRBV5-1 with TRBJ2-3; TRBD1 is a possible D gene (6 bases). Trimming removed 4 bases at V and 1 base at J, with 16 bases between. The CDR3 length is 16 residues. CDR1 is SGHRS, CDR2 YFSETQ, per germline. The chain's CDR3 is CASSSALGQRTDTQYF. The DNA for the CDR3 is TGCGCCAGCAGCAGTGCCCTTGGACAGCGCACAGATACGCAGTATTTT.

The V gene is TRBV3-1 (or the pseudogene TRBV3-2), the J gene TRBJ1-1, with 7 bases matching TRBD1. Germline V gene lookup returns CDR1 LGHDT and CDR2 YNNKEL (reference sequence). The CDR3 consists of 14 residues. The V and J ends lost 3 bases and 4 bases, in that order; junction bases with no gene match: 5. CDR3 protein: CASSHNRGVTEAFF. In nucleotides, the CDR3 is TGTGCCAGCAGCCATAACAGGGGAGTCACTGAAGCTTTCTTT.

V is TRBV2 and J is TRBJ1-1, with D uncertain. Per the germline V gene, CDR1 is SNHLY and CDR2 is FYNNEI. V lost 7 bases and J 9 bases, leaving 12 bases between the germline ends. The CDR3 is 11 residues long. CDR3 sequence (DNA): TGTGCCAGCACGCTTCAGAGCCAAGCTTTCTTT. This gives the protein CASTLQSQAFF.

The genes are TRBV9 and TRBJ2-1; the match to TRBD2 covers 12 bases. The V gene's germline CDR1 is SGDLS and CDR2 YYNGEE. The V and J ends lost 3 bases and 0 bases, in that order; junction bases with no gene match: 4. The CDR3 spans 17 residues. CDR3 DNA: TGTGCCAGCAGCGCGACTAGCGGGGGTAGCTCCTACAATGAGCAGTTCTTC. Its protein product is CASSATSGGSSYNEQFF. Based on the CDR3 plus reference TRBV9 and TRBJ2-1, the full variable domain is DSGVTQTPKHLITATGQRVTLRCSPRSGDLSVYWYQQSLDQGLQFLIQYYNGEERAKGNILERFSAQQFPDLHSELNLSSLELGDSALYFCASSATSGGSSYNEQFFGPGTRLTVL.

The J gene is TRBJ2-7, the V gene TRBV27; tentative D call: TRBD2 (5 bases). There are 13 residues in the CDR3. With 6 bases removed from V and 2 bases from J, the gap between germline ends came to 11 bases. CDR1 and CDR2 (germline): MNHEY, SMNVEV (reference sequence). The CDR3 here is CASRVTGTYEQYF. In nucleotides, the CDR3 is TGTGCCAGCAGGGTCACGGGAACCTACGAGCAGTACTTC.

The chain carries TRBV3-1 (or the pseudogene TRBV3-2) and TRBJ1-1, with D uncertain. V lost 1 base and J lost 5, with 8 bases in between. The length of the CDR3 is 13 residues. From germline, CDR1 is LGHDT and CDR2 YNNKEL (reference sequence). CDR3: CASSQGLRTEAFF. In DNA, the CDR3 is TGTGCCAGCAGCCAAGGACTTCGGACTGAAGCTTTCTTT.

In the case of this clone: The junction departs from germline at one end; a sequencing error may be responsible. The chain recombines TRBV11-2 with TRBJ2-1; TRBD1 might be the D (5 bases). There are 13 residues in the CDR3. Germline V CDR1 and CDR2: SGHAT, FQNNGV. The CDR3 region has the DNA TGTACCAGCAGCCCTCTCCAGGGCAATGAGCAGTTCTTC. Amino acids: CTSSPLQGNEQFF.